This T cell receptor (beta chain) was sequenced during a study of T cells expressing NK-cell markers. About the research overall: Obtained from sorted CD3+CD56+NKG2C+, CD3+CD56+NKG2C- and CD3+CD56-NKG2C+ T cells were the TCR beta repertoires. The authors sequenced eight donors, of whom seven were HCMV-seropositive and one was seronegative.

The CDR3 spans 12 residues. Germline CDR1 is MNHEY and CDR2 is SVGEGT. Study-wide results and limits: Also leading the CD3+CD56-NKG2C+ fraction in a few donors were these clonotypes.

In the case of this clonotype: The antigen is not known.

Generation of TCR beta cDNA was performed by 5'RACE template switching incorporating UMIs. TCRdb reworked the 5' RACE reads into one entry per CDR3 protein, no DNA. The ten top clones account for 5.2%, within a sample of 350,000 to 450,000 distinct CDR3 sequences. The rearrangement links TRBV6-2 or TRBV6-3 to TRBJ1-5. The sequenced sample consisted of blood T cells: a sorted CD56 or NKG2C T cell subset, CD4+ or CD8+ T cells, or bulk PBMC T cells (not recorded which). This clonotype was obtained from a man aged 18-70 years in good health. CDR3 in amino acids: CASTGSQQPQHF.